The 20 T cell receptor beta chains listed next were all sequenced from one sample in a study of blood T cell repertoires in COVID-19. This table comes from immunoSEQ multiplex PCR, and its TCRdb copy is limited to in-frame clones, with some not included. This sample has hundreds of thousands of clones, with almost 90% found just once. The specimen sequenced was peripheral blood. These receptors were taken from a woman aged 70-85 years with COVID-19, enrolled during active disease.

The chain has TRBV5-1 and TRBJ2-3; weak D call: TRBD2 (6 bases). Deletions cut 4 bases from V and 2 bases from J, with 14 bases between. This CDR3 is built from 15 residues. The germline V gene has CDR1 SGHRS and CDR2 YFSETQ. CDR3 region: CASSTGTSSTDTQYF. The CDR3 DNA sequence: TGCGCCAGCAGCACCGGGACTTCTTCCACAGATACGCAGTATTTT.

The chain links TRBV7-3 to TRBJ1-1, with 7 nucleotides matching TRBD1. This CDR3 spans 15 amino acids. CDR1 is SGHTA and CDR2 is FQGTGA in the germline V gene. With V trimmed by 4 bases and J by 1 base, 6 bases remained unmatched. The CDR3 sequence: CASSSTQGKNTEAFF. DNA for the CDR3: TGTGCCAGCAGCTCTACACAGGGGAAGAACACTGAAGCTTTCTTT.

This chain links TRBV4-1 with TRBJ1-6, with 7 bases fitting TRBD1. Germline CDR1 is MGHRA and CDR2 is YSYEKL. The CDR3 spans 17 residues. Losses at the gene ends were 1 base for V and 7 bases for J; bases not matched to a gene: 10. The CDR3 DNA follows: TGCGCCAGCAGCCAAGGTGCCCTCCGGGACAGAAATTCACCCCTCCACTTT. Amino acid sequence: CASSQGALRDRNSPLHF.

The V call is TRBV11-2, the J call TRBJ1-1; 8 bases agree with TRBD1. The germline CDR1 and CDR2 sequences are SGHAT and FQNNGV. Germline trimming cut 4 bases from V and 0 bases from J; bases unmatched to any gene: 4. This CDR3 is built from 15 residues. Here the CDR3 reads CASSSRQGLNTEAFF. Written as DNA, the CDR3 is TGTGCCAGCAGCTCCCGACAGGGGCTGAACACTGAAGCTTTCTTT.

This clone was seen once. The chain joins TRBV5-8 to TRBJ2-1; 8 positions agree with TRBD1. Germline CDR1 is SGHTS and CDR2 is YDEGEE. This CDR3 region has 14 residues. Trimming at V came to 4 bases and at J to 10 bases, leaving 10 bases not matched to a gene. CDR3 in amino acids: CASSHGTGGEEQFF. The CDR3 coding sequence is TGTGCCAGCAGCCACGGGACAGGAGGAGAGGAGCAGTTCTTC.

V and J are TRBV5-1 and TRBJ2-7; 15 nucleotides align to TRBD2. This CDR3 is built from 15 residues. V was pared by 0 bases and J by 6 bases, with 1 base of the junction left unmatched. Germline V lookup: CDR1 SGHRS, CDR2 YFSETQ. The CDR3 DNA follows: TGCGCCAGCAGCTTGGTGGGACTAGCGGGGGGCGAGCAGTACTTC. It translates to CASSLVGLAGGEQYF.

The chain uses TRBV19 and TRBJ2-7; D perhaps matches TRBD2 (6 bases). Germline V gives CDR1 LNHDA, CDR2 SQIVND (reference sequence). This CDR3 is built from 14 residues. Between the trimmed V and J ends, which lost 3 bases and 5 bases, there was a span of 14 bases. The CDR3 nucleotides read TGTGCCAGTAGTATCTTCGGAGGGGTAGACGAGCAGTACTTC. Amino acids: CASSIFGGVDEQYF.

The genes are TRBV7-9 and TRBJ2-1; 10 bases map to TRBD2. The junction had 9 bases not matched to a gene; V was cut back by 4 bases and J by 9 bases. CDR1 and CDR2 (germline): SEHNR, FQNEAQ (reference sequence). CDR3 length: 15 amino acids. The CDR3: CASSSGLAVDFEQFF. The CDR3 DNA sequence: TGTGCCAGCAGCTCAGGACTAGCGGTTGATTTTGAGCAGTTCTTC.

This clone came up many times. This chain joins TRBV11-2 and TRBJ1-2; D perhaps matches TRBD1 (5 bases). CDR3 length: 11 amino acids. The V end was cut by 5 bases, the J end by 8 bases, with 9 bases between. Germline loops: CDR1 SGHAT, CDR2 FQNNGV. The CDR3 sequence: CASSGASGYTF. The CDR3 coding sequence is TGTGCCAGCAGCGGGGCGTCCGGCTACACCTTC.

The genes are TRBV29-1 and TRBJ2-1; D gene unclear. CDR1 SQVTM and CDR2 ANQGSEA come from the germline V gene. Deletions cut 4 bases from V and 0 bases from J, with 10 bases between. CDR3 length: 14 amino acids. The chain's CDR3 is CSVGTQSSYNEQFF. CDR3 bases: TGCAGCGTTGGCACACAGAGCTCCTACAATGAGCAGTTCTTC.

The rearrangement joins TRBV6-5 to TRBJ2-5; 7 nucleotides align to TRBD1. The germline CDR1 and CDR2 sequences are MNHEY and SVGAGI. The CDR3 loop spans 15 amino acids. The J segment lost 4 bases and the V segment lost 7 bases, leaving 12 bases of the junction unmatched. The CDR3 here is CASTADPTGTETQYF. Here the CDR3 DNA reads TGTGCCAGCACCGCCGATCCGACAGGGACAGAGACCCAGTACTTC.

The CDR3 nucleotides read TGTGCCTGGAGTGTACACGGCAGGGGGAACTATGGCTACACCTTC. Translating it yields CAWSVHGRGNYGYTF. The rearrangement links TRBV30 to TRBJ1-2; 7 nucleotides line up with TRBD1. The CDR3 runs 15 residues. Looked up from germline, CDR1 is GTSNPN and CDR2 is SVGIG (reference sequence). V lost 0 bases and J lost 2; bases outside the gene matches: 6.

V usage is TRBV19 and J usage is TRBJ1-3; no firm D call. CDR3 size: 14 residues. V was trimmed by 4 bases and J by 0 bases, leaving 7 bases between them. Germline V CDR1 and CDR2: LNHDA, SQIVND (reference sequence). The DNA for the CDR3 is TGTGCCAGTAGTACCCGAGCCTCTGGAAACACCATATATTTT. This codes for CASSTRASGNTIYF.

The sample holds a few counts of this clone. The chain recombines TRBV18 with TRBJ1-1; TRBD1 aligns across 8 bases. The CDR3 contains 16 residues. J lost 7 bases, V lost 1 base, and 11 bases had no gene match. Germline CDR1 KGHSH, CDR2 LQKENI. In DNA form, the CDR3 reads TGTGCCAGCTCACCACGATCTCAGGGGGCCCTACTTGAAGCTTTCTTT. Protein sequence: CASSPRSQGALLEAFF.

The rearrangement uses TRBV27 and TRBJ1-6, with D maybe TRBD1 (6 bases). CDR1 and CDR2 (germline): MNHEY, SMNVEV (reference sequence). Trimming cost V 8 bases and J 7 bases, with 15 bases left between them. The CDR3 is 14 residues long. The CDR3 is CASAQGWGNSPLHF. The CDR3 DNA reads as TGTGCCAGCGCCCAGGGGTGGGGGAATTCACCCCTCCACTTT.

V is TRBV27 and J is TRBJ2-5; TRBD1 matches at 8 bases. After removal of 6 bases from V and 5 bases from J, the junction contained 14 bases not matched to a gene. The CDR3 spans 16 residues. Germline V lookup: CDR1 MNHEY, CDR2 SMNVEV (reference sequence). The CDR3 loop is CASRGRGQGGGETQYF. The CDR3 bases are TGTGCCAGCAGAGGTCGCGGACAGGGAGGAGGGGAGACCCAGTACTTC.

The chain uses TRBV6-6 and TRBJ1-2; D gene unclear. CDR1 and CDR2 (germline): MNHNY, SVGAGI (reference sequence). Trimming left V 5 bases short and J 1 base short, with 8 bases between. The CDR3 contains 13 residues. The CDR3 coding sequence is TGTGCCAGCAGTGCCGGTCATAACTATGGCTACACCTTC. Translating gives CASSAGHNYGYTF.

The J gene is TRBJ1-1, the V gene TRBV29-1; TRBD1 is a possible D gene (5 bases). The CDR3 extends over 12 amino acids. The ends were cut back, 8 bases at V and 4 bases at J, with 14 bases in the middle. Per the germline V gene, CDR1 is SQVTM and CDR2 is ANQGSEA. The CDR3 protein is CSTPAQGTEAFF. CDR3 DNA: TGCAGCACCCCTGCCCAGGGCACTGAAGCTTTCTTT.

The chain employs TRBV6-4 and TRBJ2-5; TRBD2 agrees at 16 bases. Per germline, CDR1 MRHNA and CDR2 SNTAGT. The CDR3 extends over 19 amino acids. Trimming at V came to 0 bases and at J to 4 bases, leaving 8 bases not matched to a gene. The CDR3: CASSDSYGTSGGAGETQYF. The CDR3 DNA reads TGTGCCAGCAGTGACTCATACGGGACTAGCGGGGGGGCCGGAGAGACCCAGTACTTC.

The genes are TRBV9 and TRBJ1-6, with 8 bases that match TRBD1. V was pared by 3 bases and J by 2 bases, with 7 bases of the junction left unmatched. CDR3 length: 17 residues. The germline V gene has CDR1 SGDLS and CDR2 YYNGEE. CDR3 residues: CASSEDRERAYNSPLHF. CDR3 coding DNA: TGTGCCAGCAGCGAGGACAGGGAGAGGGCCTATAATTCACCCCTCCACTTT.